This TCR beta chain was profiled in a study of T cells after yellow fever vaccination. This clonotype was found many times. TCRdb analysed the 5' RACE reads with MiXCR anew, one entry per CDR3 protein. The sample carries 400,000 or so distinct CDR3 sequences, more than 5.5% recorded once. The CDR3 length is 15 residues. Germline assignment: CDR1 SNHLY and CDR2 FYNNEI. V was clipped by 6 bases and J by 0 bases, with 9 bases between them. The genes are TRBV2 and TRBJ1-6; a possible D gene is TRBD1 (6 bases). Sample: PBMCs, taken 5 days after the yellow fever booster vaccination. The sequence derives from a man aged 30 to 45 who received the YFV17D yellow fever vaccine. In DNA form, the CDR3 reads TGTGCCAGCAGGGGACATAGCTCCTATAATTCACCCCTCCACTTT. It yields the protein CASRGHSSYNSPLHF. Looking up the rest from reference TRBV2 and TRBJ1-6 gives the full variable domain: EPEVTQTPSHQVTQMGQEVILRCVPISNHLYFYWYRQILGQKVEFLVSFYNNEISEKSEIFDDQFSVERPDGSNFTLKIRSTKLEDSAMYFCASRGHSSYNSPLHFGNGTRLTVT.